This record concerns one T cell receptor beta chain sequence. The antigen is undetermined. The sample originates from a study of cytomegalovirus exposure and HLA in healthy donors. Study summary: Among the approximately 400 donors who were genotyped, about 80% fell in the genetic ancestry cluster that is associated with self-reported Caucasian donors.

General study points: Among the sequence variants, a highly shared cluster was likely an artifact of sequencing. As was reported, the classifier diagnosed cytomegalovirus status with high specificity and sensitivity. Later analysis suggested most CMV-associated TCR beta chains were HLA-restricted.

PCR employed 60 Vbeta and 13 Jbeta primers. Here immunoSEQ multiplex PCR was the method, and the copy in TCRdb shows in-frame clones only, minus some. Of about 190,000 clones listed, around four fifths are singletons. This CDR3 spans 17 amino acids. The V gene's germline CDR1 is ENHRY and CDR2 SYGVKD. V dropped 0 bases and J dropped 0 bases, with 11 bases sitting between them. Input material: PBMCs. The chain has TRBV10-3 and TRBJ1-4, with D perhaps matching TRBD1 (6 bases). The origin of this receptor is a woman younger than 35 in good health and CMV-seronegative. The CDR3 is CAISESSRGATNEKLFF. The CDR3 DNA is TGTGCCATCAGTGAGTCGAGCAGGGGCGCAACTAATGAAAAACTGTTTTTT.